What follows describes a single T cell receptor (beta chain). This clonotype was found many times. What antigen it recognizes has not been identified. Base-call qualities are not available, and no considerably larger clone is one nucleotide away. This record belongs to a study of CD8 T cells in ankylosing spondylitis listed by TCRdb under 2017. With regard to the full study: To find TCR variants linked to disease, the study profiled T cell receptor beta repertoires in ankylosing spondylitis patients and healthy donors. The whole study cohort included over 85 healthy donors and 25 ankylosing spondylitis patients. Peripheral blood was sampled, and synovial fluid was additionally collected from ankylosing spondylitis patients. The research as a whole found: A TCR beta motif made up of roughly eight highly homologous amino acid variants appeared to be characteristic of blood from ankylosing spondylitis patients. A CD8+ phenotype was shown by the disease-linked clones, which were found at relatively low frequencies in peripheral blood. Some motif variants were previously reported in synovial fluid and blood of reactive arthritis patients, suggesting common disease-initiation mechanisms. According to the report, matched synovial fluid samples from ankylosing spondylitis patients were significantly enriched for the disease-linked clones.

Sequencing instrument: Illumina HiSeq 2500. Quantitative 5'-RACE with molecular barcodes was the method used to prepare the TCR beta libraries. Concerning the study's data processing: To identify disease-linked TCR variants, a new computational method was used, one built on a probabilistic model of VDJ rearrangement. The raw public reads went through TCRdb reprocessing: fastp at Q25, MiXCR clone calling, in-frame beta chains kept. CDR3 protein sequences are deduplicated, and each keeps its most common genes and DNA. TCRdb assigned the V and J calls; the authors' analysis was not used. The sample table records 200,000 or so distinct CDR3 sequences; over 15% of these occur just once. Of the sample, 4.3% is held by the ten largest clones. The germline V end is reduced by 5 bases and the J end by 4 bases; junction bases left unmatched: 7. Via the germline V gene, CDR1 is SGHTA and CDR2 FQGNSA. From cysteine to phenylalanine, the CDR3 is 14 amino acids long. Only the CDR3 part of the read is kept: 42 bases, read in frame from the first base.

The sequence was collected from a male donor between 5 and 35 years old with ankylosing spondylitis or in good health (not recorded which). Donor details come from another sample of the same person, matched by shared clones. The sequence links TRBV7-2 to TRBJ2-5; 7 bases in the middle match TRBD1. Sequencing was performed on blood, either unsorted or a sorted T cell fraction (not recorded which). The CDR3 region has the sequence CASSRQGALETQYF. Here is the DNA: TGTGCCAGCAGCCGACAGGGAGCTCTAGAGACCCAGTACTTC.